Below are 21 T cell receptor beta chains sequenced from a single sample in a study of CD8 T cells in cerebrospinal fluid in Alzheimer's disease. TCRdb reprocessed the 10x single-cell sequencing reads and reports one entry per CDR3 protein, with no DNA. The table counts under 1,500 distinct CDR3 sequences; more than 7% lies in the top ten. The sequenced sample was cerebrospinal fluid. Source of these receptors: a human donor in good health.

By frequency, this clonotype is medium-sized. This chain uses TRBV6-4 with TRBJ1-4. This CDR3 spans 13 amino acids. Germline V gives CDR1 MRHNA, CDR2 SNTAGT. The CDR3 region is CASSDSPGEKLFF.

This clonotype is classed as medium-sized (0.01 to 0.1%) by frequency. The chain is built from TRBV12-3 or TRBV12-4 and TRBJ2-2; the D call of TRBD1 rests on TCRdb alone, since no DNA is present to check it. CDR3 length: 13 amino acids. The CDR3 region is CASSRLGAGELFF.

The chain combines TRBV9 with TRBJ2-2; TCRdb names TRBD1, which stays unverified in the absence of DNA. Germline values: CDR1 SGDLS, CDR2 YYNGEE. This CDR3 spans 19 amino acids. The CDR3 loop reads CASSPAEDRGLWIAGELFF.

This clonotype is called medium-sized (0.01 to 0.1%) based on its frequency. The chain uses TRBV19 and TRBJ2-2. CDR1 is LNHDA, CDR2 SQIVND, per germline (reference sequence). The CDR3 consists of 12 residues. Here the CDR3 reads CASGRNTGELFF.

Measured by frequency, this clonotype is medium-sized (0.01 to 0.1%). The chain employs TRBV4-2 and TRBJ2-1; with no DNA, the TCRdb D assignment of TRBD2 cannot be verified. This CDR3 is 16 amino acids long. Germline CDR1 reads LGHNA; CDR2 reads YNFKEQ. This chain's CDR3 is CASSQAVGGGYNEQFF.

Considering frequency, this clonotype is large (0.1 to 1%). The rearrangement joins TRBV27 to TRBJ1-1; the D gene TCRdb calls, TRBD1, cannot be checked with no DNA. CDR1 and CDR2 (germline): MNHEY, SMNVEV (reference sequence). The CDR3 has 13 residues. CDR3 region: CASRDGMNTEAFF.

This clonotype ranks as medium-sized (0.01 to 0.1%) in terms of frequency. J is TRBJ2-2 and V is TRBV14; TCRdb's D call of TRBD2 is untestable without DNA. This CDR3 region has 16 residues. Germline V gene data show CDR1 as SGHDN and CDR2 as FVKESK. CDR3 loop: CASSQEAGGFTGELFF.

In terms of frequency, this clonotype is medium-sized. The chain combines TRBV5-4 with TRBJ1-1; TCRdb returns TRBD1, unconfirmable since there is no DNA. CDR3 size: 15 residues. Germline CDR1 reads SGHNT; CDR2 reads YYREEE (reference sequence). The CDR3 sequence: CASSSSQGARTEAFF.

This clonotype is identified as medium-sized (0.01 to 0.1%) from frequency. The chain combines TRBV28 with TRBJ2-7; without DNA, the TCRdb call of TRBD2 cannot be checked. The CDR3 covers 16 residues. Germline CDR1 is MDHEN and CDR2 is SYDVKM. The CDR3: CASATSGSIPTYEQYF.

The rearrangement uses TRBV6-2 or TRBV6-3 and TRBJ1-6. This CDR3 is built from 16 residues. Germline CDR1 is MNHEY and CDR2 is SVGEGT. The CDR3 sequence: CASLPRVSSYNSPLHF.

This clonotype registers medium-sized by frequency. The genes are TRBV6-5 and TRBJ1-5; without DNA, the TCRdb call of TRBD1 cannot be checked. Germline lookup yields CDR1 MNHEY and CDR2 SVGAGI. The length of the CDR3 is 13 residues. The CDR3 is CASKGAIDQPQHF.

This clonotype is called large based on its frequency. The chain recombines TRBV4-3 with TRBJ2-3. The CDR3 extends over 13 amino acids. CDR1 is LGHNA, CDR2 YSLEER, per germline. The CDR3 reads CASSPSMADTQYF.

This clonotype counts as medium-sized by frequency. The J gene is TRBJ2-2, the V gene TRBV7-2. The CDR3 contains 12 residues. The germline CDR1 and CDR2 sequences are SGHTA and FQGNSA. Here the CDR3 reads CASSPYAGELFF.

The gene calls are TRBV5-4 and TRBJ2-7. Germline lookup yields CDR1 SGHNT and CDR2 YYREEE (reference sequence). CDR3 length equals 16 residues. The CDR3: CASSLTAGSSYNEQYF. The variable domain in full, completed from reference TRBV5-4 and TRBJ2-7, reads ETGVTQSPTHLIKTRGQQVTLRCSSQSGHNTVSWYQQALGQGPQFIFQYYREEENGRGNFPPRFSGLQFPNYSSELNVNALELDDSALYLCASSLTAGSSYNEQYFGPGTRLTVT.

Its frequency marks this clonotype as large. The rearrangement joins TRBV12-3 or TRBV12-4 to TRBJ2-5; no DNA is available, so the TRBD1 call from TCRdb remains unchecked. The CDR3 runs to 14 residues. The CDR3 region is CASSPGQQQETQYF.

In terms of frequency, this clonotype is medium-sized. The J gene is TRBJ2-3, the V gene TRBV20-1; the TCRdb D gene call, TRBD1, has no DNA to confirm it. CDR1 and CDR2 from the germline V gene are DFQATT and SNEGSKA (reference sequence). The CDR3 is made up of 20 amino acids. CDR3 sequence: CSARDLYPRGEGTRTDTQYF.

Judged by frequency, this clonotype is large (0.1 to 1%). This rearrangement joins TRBV6-1 to TRBJ1-1; the TCRdb call, TRBD1, lacks DNA for checking. The CDR3 totals 13 residues. Germline V gives CDR1 MNHNS, CDR2 SASEGT. The CDR3 reads CASSLNRDTEAFF.

This clonotype ranks as large (0.1 to 1%) in terms of frequency. This chain joins TRBV20-1 and TRBJ1-1. The CDR3 has 13 residues. Germline-derived CDR1 and CDR2 are DFQATT and SNEGSKA (reference sequence). The chain's CDR3 is CSAQKEVNTEAFF.

Frequency places this clonotype as medium-sized. This chain uses TRBV6-2 or TRBV6-3 with TRBJ2-2; TCRdb's D gene call, TRBD1, goes unchecked for lack of DNA. The germline CDR1 and CDR2 sequences are MNHEY and SVGEGT. The CDR3 totals 14 residues. The CDR3 loop reads CASRPGTDTGELFF.

This clonotype is called medium-sized (0.01 to 0.1%) based on its frequency. The V call is TRBV6-6, the J call TRBJ1-5. CDR3 length: 18 residues. The germline V gene has CDR1 MNHNY and CDR2 SVGAGI (reference sequence). This chain's CDR3 is CASSRRGGLDSGNQPQHF.

By frequency, this clonotype is medium-sized. The V gene is TRBV6-6, the J gene TRBJ1-3; TCRdb lists TRBD1, though no DNA is available to test this call. CDR1 MNHNY and CDR2 SVGAGI come from the germline V gene (reference sequence). This CDR3 comprises 16 residues. CDR3 loop: CASSYSSPSSGNTIYF.